Shown below are 24 T cell receptor beta chains from a single sample sequenced in a study of cytomegalovirus exposure and HLA in healthy donors. The PCR contained 60 Vbeta and 13 Jbeta primers. Produced via immunoSEQ multiplex PCR; TCRdb's table is partial and in-frame only. This sample carries about 120,000 clones, around three quarters of them seen once, and the ten largest clones take more than 2%. The sample was PBMCs. These TCRs come from a human donor in good health.

This chain joins TRBV5-4 and TRBJ2-7; no clear D gene. This CDR3 region has 14 residues. V was cut by 4 bases and J by 1 base, with 12 bases left in between. The V gene's germline CDR1 is SGHNT and CDR2 YYREEE (reference sequence). CDR3 in DNA: TGTGCCAGCAGCCTTTCTCCACAGTCCTACGAGCAGTACTTC. Its translation is CASSLSPQSYEQYF. The entire variable domain, with the rest obtained from reference TRBV5-4 and TRBJ2-7, is as follows: ETGVTQSPTHLIKTRGQQVTLRCSSQSGHNTVSWYQQALGQGPQFIFQYYREEENGRGNFPPRFSGLQFPNYSSELNVNALELDDSALYLCASSLSPQSYEQYFGPGTRLTVT.

Written as DNA, the CDR3 is TGCAGTTTTGGGACTTATGGCTACACCTTC. Its protein is CSFGTYGYTF. V gene TRBV20-1 combines with J gene TRBJ1-2, with D perhaps TRBD1 (5 bases). The CDR3 length is 10 residues. V gave up 8 bases and J gave up 5 bases, with 9 bases separating them. CDR1 is DFQATT and CDR2 is SNEGSKA in the germline V gene (reference sequence).

The J gene is TRBJ2-1, the V gene TRBV6-4, with 12 positions matching TRBD2. Germline V gene lookup returns CDR1 MRHNA and CDR2 SNTAGT. J lost 8 bases, V lost 4 bases, and 6 bases had no gene match. This CDR3 has 15 residues. CDR3: CASSARTSGVDEQFF. The CDR3 bases are TGTGCCAGCAGTGCGAGGACTAGCGGGGTCGATGAGCAGTTCTTC.

This chain joins TRBV7-6 and TRBJ2-1, with 7 nucleotides matching TRBD2. Germline V CDR1 and CDR2: SGHVS, FNYEAQ. The CDR3 extends over 14 amino acids. After removal of 1 base from V and 5 bases from J, the junction contained 2 bases not matched to a gene. The CDR3 loop is CASSLGEGHNEQFF. DNA of the CDR3: TGTGCCAGCAGCTTAGGGGAGGGGCACAATGAGCAGTTCTTC.

The chain is built from TRBV2 and TRBJ2-7, with D perhaps matching TRBD1 (5 bases). Germline loops: CDR1 SNHLY, CDR2 FYNNEI. The length of the CDR3 is 13 residues. Trimming cost V 11 bases and J 6 bases, with 20 bases left between them. The CDR3 region is CASHLRAGSEQYF. The CDR3 nucleotides read TGTGCCTCCCACCTTAGGGCAGGGTCCGAGCAGTACTTC.

This clone was seen more than once but under ten times. The CDR3 loop reads CAWRRQGPGGYTF. The CDR3 DNA reads TGTGCCTGGCGCCGACAGGGGCCGGGCGGCTACACCTTC. The chain joins TRBV30 to TRBJ1-2; TRBD1 matches 8 bases. This CDR3 spans 13 amino acids. J gave up 8 bases and V 5 bases, and 10 bases lay outside the gene matches. Per germline, CDR1 GTSNPN and CDR2 SVGIG (reference sequence).

The J gene is TRBJ2-3, the V gene TRBV5-6, with TRBD1 matching 10 bases. CDR1 is SGHDT and CDR2 is YYEEEE in the germline V gene. This CDR3 spans 15 amino acids. J lost 3 bases, V lost 0 bases, and 1 base had no gene match. The CDR3 is CASSLAGQGTDTQYF. The CDR3 region has the DNA TGTGCCAGCAGCTTGGCGGGACAGGGGACAGATACGCAGTATTTT.

The chain combines TRBV30 with TRBJ2-5; no definite D call. Trimming took off 2 bases at V and 4 bases at J, with 14 bases between the two ends. Germline V CDR1 and CDR2: GTSNPN, SVGIG (reference sequence). The CDR3 spans 14 residues. This CDR3 is CAWSLLDAPETQYF. The CDR3 coding sequence is TGTGCCTGGAGTTTGCTAGATGCTCCAGAGACCCAGTACTTC.

This clone was recorded a few times. V and J are TRBV4-3 and TRBJ1-4; 8 bases match TRBD1. The V segment lost 1 base and the J segment 10 bases; nucleotides outside the gene matches: 5. This CDR3 has 14 residues. The germline CDR1 and CDR2 sequences are LGHNA and YSLEER. Written as DNA, the CDR3 is TGCGCCAGCAGCCAAGGTCAACAGGGGGGAAAACTGTTTTTT. This translates into CASSQGQQGGKLFF.

V gene TRBV27 combines with J gene TRBJ2-1, with D possibly matching TRBD1 (5 bases). The CDR3 totals 14 residues. Germline V lookup: CDR1 MNHEY, CDR2 SMNVEV (reference sequence). The V and J ends lost 3 bases and 8 bases respectively, with 14 bases between them. The CDR3: CASSFGAGMDEQFF. DNA for the CDR3: TGTGCCAGCAGTTTTGGGGCAGGGATGGATGAGCAGTTCTTC.

This clone was detected a few times. The chain is built from TRBV19 and TRBJ2-2; possible D gene TRBD2, 6 bases. Looked up from germline, CDR1 is LNHDA and CDR2 is SQIVND (reference sequence). V lost 5 bases and J lost 3, with 13 bases in between. This CDR3 is built from 15 residues. The CDR3 DNA sequence: TGTGCCAGTAGTCCCGGGACTCACTACACCGGGGAGCTGTTTTTT. Its translation: CASSPGTHYTGELFF.

The J gene is TRBJ1-6, the V gene TRBV5-1; D might be TRBD1 (6 bases). This CDR3 region has 13 residues. Germline V gene data show CDR1 as SGHRS and CDR2 as YFSETQ. Trimming cost V 4 bases and J 7 bases, with 9 bases left between them. CDR3 sequence reads: CASSTGQNSPLHF. The CDR3 DNA follows: TGCGCCAGCAGCACCGGACAGAATTCACCCCTCCACTTT.

V usage is TRBV9 and J usage is TRBJ1-2, with 7 bases fitting TRBD1. V lost 3 bases, J lost 6 bases, and 8 bases stayed unmatched. The CDR3 consists of 14 residues. Germline assignment: CDR1 SGDLS and CDR2 YYNGEE. The CDR3 DNA sequence: TGTGCCAGCAGCGCCGACAGGGTGTTTGATGGCTACACCTTC. Protein product: CASSADRVFDGYTF.

The chain couples TRBV6-5 to TRBJ1-3, with 10 positions matching TRBD1. Germline V gene lookup returns CDR1 MNHEY and CDR2 SVGAGI. CDR3 length equals 15 residues. With V trimmed by 0 bases and J by 8 bases, 4 bases remained unmatched. Here the CDR3 DNA reads TGTGCCAGCAGTTACTCGACAGGGGGCCAGGACACCATATATTTT. Translation gives CASSYSTGGQDTIYF.

The chain recombines TRBV27 with TRBJ2-2, with 7 bases lining up with TRBD2. Trimming took 2 bases from V and 4 from J; bases not matched to a gene: 4. The CDR3 runs 15 residues. Germline V CDR1 and CDR2: MNHEY, SMNVEV (reference sequence). Here the CDR3 reads CASSLQRGGTGELFF. CDR3 sequence (DNA): TGTGCCAGCAGTTTACAGCGGGGCGGCACCGGGGAGCTGTTTTTT.

The J gene is TRBJ2-1, the V gene TRBV27; TRBD2 agrees at 8 bases. V shed 6 bases and J 6 bases; nucleotides not matched to a gene: 13. Germline CDR1 and CDR2: MNHEY and SMNVEV (reference sequence). The CDR3 spans 16 residues. Here the CDR3 reads CASRRGSGGVINEQFF. The CDR3 nucleotides read TGTGCCAGCAGACGGGGGTCGGGAGGGGTTATCAATGAGCAGTTCTTC.

The rearrangement links TRBV7-6 to TRBJ1-3, with D tentatively TRBD1 (6 bases). The CDR3 length is 16 residues. V lost 0 bases and J 4 bases, leaving 13 bases between the germline ends. Germline-derived CDR1 and CDR2 are SGHVS and FNYEAQ. CDR3 in amino acids: CASSLALTGSGNTIYF. The CDR3 DNA reads as TGTGCCAGCAGCTTAGCACTGACAGGCTCCGGAAACACCATATATTTT.

This clone came up once. The V gene is TRBV9, the J gene TRBJ2-2; D may be TRBD1 (6 bases). V lost 7 bases to trimming and J lost 2 bases, with 15 bases between them. Germline assignment: CDR1 SGDLS and CDR2 YYNGEE. The CDR3 contains 15 residues. The CDR3, as DNA: TGTGCCAGCGGCTCGACAGGATTTAACACCGGGGAGCTGTTTTTT. Translation gives CASGSTGFNTGELFF.

The rearrangement uses TRBV6-1 and TRBJ2-7, with 7 positions matching TRBD1. The ends lost 4 bases at V and 2 bases at J; junction bases unmatched: 8. CDR1 MNHNS and CDR2 SASEGT come from the germline V gene. The length of the CDR3 is 15 residues. CDR3 coding DNA: TGTGCCAGCAGTGCCCGACAGGGCTTCCCCTACGAGCAGTACTTC. It yields the protein CASSARQGFPYEQYF.

The chain has TRBV18 and TRBJ1-1, with TRBD1 as a possible D gene (5 bases). Germline V gene lookup returns CDR1 KGHSH and CDR2 LQKENI. V dropped 3 bases and J dropped 2 bases, with 7 bases sitting between them. The CDR3 covers 13 residues. CDR3 sequence (DNA): TGTGCCAGCTCACCGGGGCCTAACACTGAAGCTTTCTTT. Its translation: CASSPGPNTEAFF.

This chain links TRBV6-5 with TRBJ2-7; the match to TRBD1 covers 8 bases. The germline V gene encodes CDR1 MNHEY and CDR2 SVGAGI. This CDR3 has 13 residues. V lost 6 bases to trimming and J lost 6 bases; unmatched junction nucleotides: 7. The CDR3 loop is CASSRDRGAEQYF. The CDR3 nucleotides read TGTGCCAGCAGCCGCGACAGGGGAGCCGAGCAGTACTTC.

This chain joins TRBV6-1 and TRBJ2-2; TRBD1 is a possible D gene (8 bases). V was trimmed by 8 bases and J by 5 bases, leaving 15 bases between them. CDR3 length equals 14 residues. The germline V gene has CDR1 MNHNS and CDR2 SASEGT. CDR3 amino acids: CASVDRGGTGELFF. In nucleotides, the CDR3 is TGTGCCAGCGTCGACAGGGGAGGGACCGGGGAGCTGTTTTTT.

This clone was detected a few times. The rearrangement uses TRBV27 and TRBJ2-5; TRBD1 matches at 7 bases. Per the germline V gene, CDR1 is MNHEY and CDR2 is SMNVEV (reference sequence). The trim removed 6 bases at V and 9 bases at J, leaving 10 bases unmatched. The CDR3 is 13 residues long. In DNA form, the CDR3 reads TGTGCCAGCAGCCGCTCCAGGGGGTGGGCCCAGTACTTC. It yields the protein CASSRSRGWAQYF.

V and J are TRBV10-3 and TRBJ2-7; a weak D match, TRBD2 (6 bases). The germline gives CDR1 ENHRY, CDR2 SYGVKD. The length of the CDR3 is 12 residues. V shed 6 bases and J shed 4 bases, with 10 bases lying between them. The DNA of the CDR3 is TGTGCCATCAGCGGGACTGCTTACGAGCAGTACTTC. Translating it yields CAISGTAYEQYF.